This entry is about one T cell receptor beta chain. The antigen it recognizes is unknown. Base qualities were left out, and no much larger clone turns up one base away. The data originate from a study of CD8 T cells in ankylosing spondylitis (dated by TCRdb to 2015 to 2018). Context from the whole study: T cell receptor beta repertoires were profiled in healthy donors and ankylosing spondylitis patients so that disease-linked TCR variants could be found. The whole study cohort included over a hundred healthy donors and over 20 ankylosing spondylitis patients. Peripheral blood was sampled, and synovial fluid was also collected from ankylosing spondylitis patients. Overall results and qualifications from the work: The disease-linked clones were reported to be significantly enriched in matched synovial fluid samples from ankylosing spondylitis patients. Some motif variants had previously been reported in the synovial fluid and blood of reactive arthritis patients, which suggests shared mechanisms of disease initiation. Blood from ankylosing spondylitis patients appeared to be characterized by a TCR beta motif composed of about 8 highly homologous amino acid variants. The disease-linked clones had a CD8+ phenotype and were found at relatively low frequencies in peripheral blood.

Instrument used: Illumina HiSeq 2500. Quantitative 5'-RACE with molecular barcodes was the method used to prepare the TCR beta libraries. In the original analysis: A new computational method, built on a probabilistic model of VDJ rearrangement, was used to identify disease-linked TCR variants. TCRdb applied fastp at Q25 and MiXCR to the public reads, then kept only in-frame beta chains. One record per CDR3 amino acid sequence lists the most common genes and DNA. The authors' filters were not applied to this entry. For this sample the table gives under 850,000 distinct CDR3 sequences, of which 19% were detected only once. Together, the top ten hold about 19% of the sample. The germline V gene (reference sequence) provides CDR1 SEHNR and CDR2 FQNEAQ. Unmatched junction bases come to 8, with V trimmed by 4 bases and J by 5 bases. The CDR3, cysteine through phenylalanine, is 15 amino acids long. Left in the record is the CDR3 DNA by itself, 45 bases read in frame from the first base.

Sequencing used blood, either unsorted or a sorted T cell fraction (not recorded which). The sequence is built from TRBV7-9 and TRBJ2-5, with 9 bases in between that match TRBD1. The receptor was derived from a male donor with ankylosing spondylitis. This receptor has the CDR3 CASSWGQGNSETQYF. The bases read TGTGCCAGCAGCTGGGGACAGGGCAACTCGGAGACCCAGTACTTC.